This is a list of T cell receptor beta chains from one sample in a study of shared T cell receptors in the human thymus. Using immunoSEQ multiplex PCR, the repertoire was profiled, and TCRdb retains in-frame clones only, with some absent. The repertoire holds roughly 550,000 clones, approximately 80% seen once, with 0.013% in the top ten. These data also formed part of another study, on human thymus T cells.

Sample: thymocytes. Receptors were obtained from a boy younger than two with a congenital heart defect. Each CDR3 is given without its conserved first and last residue. The order of the fields is CDR3 length, V gene, CDR3 protein.

length: 12
V: TRBV28
CDR3: ASSLRQGTYEQY

length: 9
V: TRBV19
CDR3: ASSNSYEQY

length: 17
V: TRBV27
CDR3: ASSLSQLAGGVSYNEQF

length: 14
V: TRBV18
CDR3: ASSHRQDWMNTEAF

length: 12
V: TRBV7-8
CDR3: ASSINDRGETQY

length: 11
V: TRBV7-9
CDR3: ASSPDRSSGYT

length: 18
V: TRBV14
CDR3: ASSQEDEPKGLAGYNEQF

length: 13
V: TRBV4-3
CDR3: ASSYLRSGRVEQY

length: 12
V: TRBV11-3
CDR3: ASTDGRVRETQY

length: 14
V: TRBV25-1
CDR3: ASSEWRGSNTGELF

length: 13
V: TRBV7-9
CDR3: ASSLRTGMNTEAF

length: 15
V: TRBV4-2
CDR3: ASSQDFRLAGEETQY

length: 21
V: TRBV28
CDR3: ASSFLPGLEIGGSSETYNEQF

length: 14
V: TRBV30
CDR3: AWSSGGSSFYNEQF

length: 13
V: TRBV28
CDR3: ASSPPGQTSYEQY

length: 12
V: TRBV10-2
CDR3: ASSESGGGQPQH

length: 15
V: TRBV5-1
CDR3: ASSPSRDRGWKNIQY

length: 14
V: TRBV9
CDR3: ASSAPTGSSYNEQF

length: 14
V: TRBV25-1
CDR3: ASSDPAGVEHNEQF

length: 15
V: TRBV11-2
CDR3: ASSFRDRGSGANVLT

length: 11
V: TRBV6-4
CDR3: ASGRDYTYEQY

length: 17
V: TRBV11-2
CDR3: ASSLIWGGSGDSYNEQF

length: 14
V: TRBV4-1
CDR3: ASSQDGQGARAEAF

length: 12
V: TRBV6-5
CDR3: ASRRPTGNYGYT

length: 16
V: TRBV28
CDR3: ASSLKGGQGKITGELF